The 26 T cell receptor beta chains presented below share a single source sample, sequenced in a study of blood T cell repertoires in COVID-19. TCRdb's table, derived via immunoSEQ multiplex PCR, lists solely in-frame clones and lacks some. The profile covers about 140,000 clones, with 70% to 90% appearing a single time and about 2.6% taken by the ten largest. The specimen sequenced was peripheral blood. The receptors were sampled from a human donor with acute or convalescent COVID-19. The donor label of this sample is uncertain.

The rearrangement links TRBV9 to TRBJ2-1, with 8 bases aligning to TRBD2. This CDR3 is 18 amino acids long. Germline V gene data show CDR1 as SGDLS and CDR2 as YYNGEE. Losses at the gene ends were 0 bases for V and 4 bases for J; bases not matched to a gene: 12. This CDR3 reads CASSVVGSGARTYNEQFF. In nucleotides, the CDR3 is TGTGCCAGCAGCGTAGTCGGTAGCGGGGCCCGGACATACAATGAGCAGTTCTTC.

The CDR3, as DNA: TGTGCCAGCAGCGTCGGACTGAGCTCCTACGAGCAGTACTTC. This codes for CASSVGLSSYEQYF. The chain has TRBV9 and TRBJ2-7; TRBD2 might be the D (5 bases). The CDR3 contains 14 residues. Trimming removed 2 bases from V and 0 bases from J, with 9 bases in between. Germline CDR1 and CDR2: SGDLS and YYNGEE.

This clone has just one count. The gene calls are TRBV19 and TRBJ2-2; possibly TRBD2 for D (6 bases). V shed 6 bases and J shed 5 bases, with 13 bases lying between them. There are 14 residues in the CDR3. CDR1 is LNHDA, CDR2 SQIVND, per germline (reference sequence). The CDR3 bases are TGTGCCAGTAGGATACGACGGGAGACCGGGGAGCTGTTTTTT. Its translation: CASRIRRETGELFF.

V is TRBV6-5 and J is TRBJ1-3; possibly TRBD1 for D (6 bases). V was pared by 2 bases and J by 2 bases, with 13 bases between. Per germline, CDR1 MNHEY and CDR2 SVGAGI. The CDR3 extends over 16 amino acids. CDR3 coding DNA: TGTGCCAGCAGTTACGAGAGGTCAGGGGCTGGAAACACCATATATTTT. This translates into CASSYERSGAGNTIYF.

This clone was counted a single time. The J gene is TRBJ1-2, the V gene TRBV12-3 or TRBV12-4; possible D gene TRBD1, 6 bases. The CDR3 totals 13 residues. Trimming cost V 5 bases and J 6 bases, with 13 bases left between them. CDR3 sequence: CASSPYRVDGYTF. The CDR3 coding sequence is TGTGCCAGCAGTCCCTACAGGGTTGATGGCTACACCTTC.

This clone has just one count. The chain is built from TRBV30 and TRBJ1-5, with 7 bases fitting TRBD1. CDR1 and CDR2 from the germline V gene are GTSNPN and SVGIG (reference sequence). The CDR3 totals 17 residues. V lost 3 bases and J lost 4; bases outside the gene matches: 15. The CDR3 protein is CAWSLDFQGGLNQPQHF. The CDR3 nucleotides are TGTGCCTGGAGCCTTGACTTCCAGGGGGGACTGAATCAGCCCCAGCATTTT.

The rearrangement links TRBV7-6 to TRBJ2-7; 9 bases agree with TRBD1. Germline V CDR1 and CDR2: SGHVS, FNYEAQ. The CDR3 is 17 residues long. V dropped 6 bases and J dropped 1; count of bases not matched to a gene: 13. CDR3 sequence (DNA): TGTGCCAGCAGTTCCGGACAGGGGAGGGGCAGTTCCTACGAGCAGTACGTC. Protein sequence: CASSSGQGRGSSYEQYV.

This chain joins TRBV15 and TRBJ2-1; 8 bases map to TRBD2. CDR1 LNHNV and CDR2 YYDKDF come from the germline V gene (reference sequence). CDR3 length: 18 amino acids. Trimming cost V 0 bases and J 4 bases; bases outside gene matches: 11. The CDR3 is CATSRDRGSGLAYNEQFF. CDR3 in DNA: TGTGCCACCAGCAGAGACCGTGGTAGCGGACTAGCTTACAATGAGCAGTTCTTC.

This clone was seen just once. This chain links TRBV21-1 with TRBJ2-6; the table's TRBD1 call for D was not verified on the DNA. TRBV21-1 is a known pseudogene. The CDR3 covers 18 residues. The CDR3, as DNA: TGTGCCAGCAGCAAAGGGACAGGGGGCGTCCCTGGGGCCAACGTCCTGACTTTC. It specifies CASSKGTGGVPGANVLTF.

The chain links TRBV27 to TRBJ1-5; D gene ambiguous. The CDR3 is 15 residues long. Germline V gene data show CDR1 as MNHEY and CDR2 as SMNVEV (reference sequence). Deletions cut 3 bases from V and 0 bases from J, with 9 bases between. The CDR3 sequence: CASSFRVNSNQPQHF. CDR3 DNA sequence: TGTGCCAGCAGTTTCCGGGTGAATAGCAATCAGCCCCAGCATTTT.

This clone was observed a single time. The chain employs TRBV27 and TRBJ1-5; TRBD1 is a possible D gene (6 bases). V shed 6 bases and J shed 5 bases, with 14 bases lying between them. The CDR3 spans 14 residues. Germline CDR1 MNHEY, CDR2 SMNVEV (reference sequence). CDR3 in amino acids: CASRAGQLDQPQHF. CDR3 DNA sequence: TGTGCCAGCAGAGCGGGACAACTGGATCAGCCCCAGCATTTT.

This clone was seen only once. This chain links TRBV11-1 with TRBJ1-1, with 7 bases that match TRBD1. V lost 5 bases and J lost 0; bases outside the gene matches: 9. The CDR3 has 16 residues. The germline gives CDR1 SGHAT, CDR2 FQDESV (reference sequence). The CDR3 sequence is CASSQGQGVLNTEAFF. CDR3 nucleotides: TGTGCCAGCAGCCAGGGGCAGGGGGTACTGAACACTGAAGCTTTCTTT.

The rearrangement uses TRBV18 and TRBJ1-1; D is undetermined. Germline assignment: CDR1 KGHSH and CDR2 LQKENI. The CDR3 loop spans 15 amino acids. Trimming took off 0 bases at V and 0 bases at J, with 8 bases between the two ends. The CDR3 protein is CASSPPNSLNTEAFF. CDR3 bases: TGTGCCAGCTCACCACCGAACAGTCTGAACACTGAAGCTTTCTTT.

The chain has TRBV7-2 and TRBJ2-3, with D perhaps matching TRBD2 (6 bases). Per germline, CDR1 SGHTA and CDR2 FQGNSA. Deletions cut 2 bases from V and 5 bases from J, with 17 bases between. This CDR3 contains 16 residues. The DNA for the CDR3 is TGTGCCAGCAGCTTATCATATTGGGATAGCGGAGATACGCAGTATTTT. Translated: CASSLSYWDSGDTQYF.

This clone came up once. The chain employs TRBV28 and TRBJ1-2; 8 bases agree with TRBD1. J was trimmed by 8 bases and V by 3 bases; bases with no gene match: 5. Germline V CDR1 and CDR2: MDHEN, SYDVKM. The CDR3 covers 13 residues. The CDR3 sequence is CASSFQGARGYTF. In DNA, the CDR3 is TGTGCCAGCAGTTTTCAGGGGGCGCGGGGCTACACCTTC.

The chain joins TRBV7-9 to TRBJ2-7; TRBD1 agrees at 12 bases. V gave up 3 bases and J gave up 4 bases; unmatched junction bases: 4. CDR1 and CDR2 from the germline V gene are SEHNR and FQNEAQ (reference sequence). The CDR3 is made up of 15 amino acids. CDR3 loop: CASSFPGQGAYEQYF. CDR3 in DNA: TGTGCCAGCAGCTTCCCGGGACAGGGGGCATACGAGCAGTACTTC.

The V gene is TRBV28, the J gene TRBJ1-4, with TRBD1 matching 9 bases. CDR3 length: 15 residues. V gave up 3 bases and J gave up 8 bases; unmatched junction bases: 7. In germline, CDR1 is MDHEN, CDR2 SYDVKM. CDR3 sequence: CASSFGQGIHEKLFF. CDR3 nucleotides: TGTGCCAGCAGTTTTGGACAGGGGATTCACGAAAAACTGTTTTTT.

The chain combines TRBV18 with TRBJ2-1; 9 bases line up with TRBD2. The CDR3 consists of 16 residues. J was trimmed by 6 bases and V by 4 bases; bases with no gene match: 10. Germline assignment: CDR1 KGHSH and CDR2 LQKENI. The CDR3 here is CASSQPRLADGNEQFF. The CDR3 DNA reads TGTGCCAGCTCACAACCCCGACTAGCGGACGGCAATGAGCAGTTCTTC.

This clone was detected ten times or more. CDR3 coding DNA: TGCGCCAGCAGCGGGACTCTCGGTTCCTACAATGAGCAGTTCTTC. Its protein product is CASSGTLGSYNEQFF. This rearrangement joins TRBV4-1 to TRBJ2-1; D possibly corresponds to TRBD2 (6 bases). The CDR3 totals 15 residues. The V gene's germline CDR1 is MGHRA and CDR2 YSYEKL. The ends were cut back, 5 bases at V and 1 base at J, with 12 bases in the middle.

V usage is TRBV6-2 or TRBV6-3 and J usage is TRBJ2-5, with 13 bases matching TRBD2. CDR1 MNHEY and CDR2 SVGEGT come from the germline V gene. This CDR3 is built from 17 residues. Trimming took 3 bases from V and 4 from J; bases not matched to a gene: 8. The CDR3 here is CASSYGLAGAWGETQYF. The CDR3 nucleotides read TGTGCCAGCAGTTATGGACTAGCGGGAGCGTGGGGAGAGACCCAGTACTTC.

The chain joins TRBV28 to TRBJ1-1; D remains unclear. V lost 6 bases and J 0 bases, leaving 14 bases between the germline ends. The V gene's germline CDR1 is MDHEN and CDR2 SYDVKM. CDR3 length equals 15 residues. The CDR3 spells CASRTRRLMNTEAFF. The DNA of the CDR3 is TGTGCCAGCAGGACTCGACGGCTGATGAACACTGAAGCTTTCTTT.

The chain uses TRBV4-1 and TRBJ2-3; D may be TRBD2 (7 bases). V was trimmed by 1 base and J by 4 bases, leaving 18 bases between them. The CDR3 runs 17 residues. Germline values: CDR1 MGHRA, CDR2 YSYEKL. The CDR3 nucleotides are TGCGCCAGCAGCCAAGGGCCGTCGGGGGGCCGGGCAGATACGCAGTATTTT. Protein product: CASSQGPSGGRADTQYF.

The rearrangement uses TRBV6-5 and TRBJ1-2; D may be TRBD1 (5 bases). The V gene lost 5 bases and the J gene lost 6 bases, with 16 bases spanning the gap. The CDR3 is 14 amino acids. In germline, CDR1 is MNHEY, CDR2 SVGAGI. In nucleotides, the CDR3 is TGTGCCAGCAGTCCCTTGGCAGGGAAAGATGGCTACACCTTC. Encoded protein: CASSPLAGKDGYTF.

V is TRBV11-2 and J is TRBJ1-6; D gene ambiguous. CDR1 SGHAT and CDR2 FQNNGV come from the germline V gene. Between the trimmed V and J ends, which lost 1 base and 8 bases, there was a span of 9 bases. This CDR3 spans 14 amino acids. The CDR3 DNA reads as TGTGCCAGCAGCTTAGCGTGGCCAGATTCACCCCTCCACTTT. It encodes CASSLAWPDSPLHF.

The chain employs TRBV7-9 and TRBJ2-3; the match to TRBD1 covers 9 bases. Looked up from germline, CDR1 is SEHNR and CDR2 is FQNEAQ (reference sequence). This CDR3 is 17 amino acids long. V was clipped by 1 base and J by 6 bases; unmatched bases: 11. The CDR3 loop reads CASSLELGRTGEDTQYF. The CDR3 coding sequence is TGTGCCAGCAGCTTAGAACTGGGGAGGACAGGGGAGGATACGCAGTATTTT.

V gene TRBV6-4 combines with J gene TRBJ2-7; TRBD2 might be the D (6 bases). Germline V lookup: CDR1 MRHNA, CDR2 SNTAGT. The CDR3 runs to 12 residues. The V end was cut by 4 bases, the J end by 4 bases, with 8 bases between. DNA for the CDR3: TGTGCCAGCAGTGGTGGGGGGTACGAGCAGTACTTC. Amino acids: CASSGGGYEQYF.